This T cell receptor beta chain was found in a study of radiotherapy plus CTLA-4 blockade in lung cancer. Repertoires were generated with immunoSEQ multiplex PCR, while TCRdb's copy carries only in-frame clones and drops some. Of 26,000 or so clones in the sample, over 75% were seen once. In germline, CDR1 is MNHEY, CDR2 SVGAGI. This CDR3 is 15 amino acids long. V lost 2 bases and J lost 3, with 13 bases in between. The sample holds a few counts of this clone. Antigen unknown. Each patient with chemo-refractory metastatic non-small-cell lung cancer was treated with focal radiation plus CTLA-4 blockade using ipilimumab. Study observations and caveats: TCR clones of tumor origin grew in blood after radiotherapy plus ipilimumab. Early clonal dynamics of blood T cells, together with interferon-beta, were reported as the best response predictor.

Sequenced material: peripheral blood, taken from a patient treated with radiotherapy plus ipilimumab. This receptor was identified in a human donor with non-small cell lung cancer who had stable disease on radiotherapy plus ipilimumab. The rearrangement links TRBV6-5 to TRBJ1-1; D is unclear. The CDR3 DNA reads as TGTGCCAGCAGTTACCAGCCGGACCGCTACACTGAAGCTTTCTTT. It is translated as CASSYQPDRYTEAFF.